This T cell receptor beta chain was captured by sequencing in a study of vaccination and CD4 T cells after COVID-19. Across the whole study: SARS-CoV-2 PCR on nasal swabs had been positive for the convalescent patients; 8 or 9 were mild and one was severe.

Trimming cost V 1 base and J 2 bases, with 11 bases left between them. This CDR3 is built from 16 residues. Germline loops: CDR1 SNHLY, CDR2 FYNNEI. The Oncomine TCR Beta short-read assay was what sequenced the DNA obtained from cultured CD4+ T cells. Genomic DNA extraction was carried out from cultured CD4+ T cells. TCRdb passed the PCR reads through MiXCR, listing each CDR3 protein once. The table lists around 4,100 distinct CDR3 sequences, less than 50% of them singletons. Treatment noted: approximately 10-day PBMC culture with coronavirus spike peptide pools or control peptides (ViraFEST assay). This clonotype was picked up a small number of times. Its antigen is undetermined.

Source material: CD4+ T cells from blood, cultured in vitro. The chain recombines TRBV2 with TRBJ2-2; D is undetermined. The source of this sequence is a human donor who had recovered from COVID-19. The CDR3, as DNA: TGTGCCAGCAGTGAAGAGTCGCTACCAAACACCGGGGAGCTGTTTTTT. Translated, it gives CASSEESLPNTGELFF.